Sequencing of this T cell receptor beta chain was carried out in a study (dated by TCRdb to between 2015 and 2016). The germline V gene (reference sequence) sets CDR1 to LNHDA and CDR2 to SQIVND. The CDR3 sequence holds 14 residues, the cysteine and phenylalanine included. CDR3 DNA only is kept here, 42 bases in frame from base 1. V is pared back by 0 bases and J by 2 bases, with 7 bases lying between the germline termini. In the case of this clonotype: Its antigen remains undetermined. Base qualities were left out, and no much larger clone turns up one base away.

To prepare the library, RT-PCR was applied. The data were produced on an Illumina MiSeq. The raw public data were reprocessed by TCRdb itself: fastp quality trimming at Q25, MiXCR clonotype calling, in-frame beta chains only. Under each unique CDR3 protein, matching rows form one entry showing the most common genes and DNA. The sample yields around 700,000 distinct CDR3 sequences; 13% to 15% were counted once. The top ten clones comprise 3.6% of the sample. Sequences were obtained from memory CD4+ T cells from blood. The chain was built from TRBV19 and TRBJ1-2; the D gene assignment is ambiguous. The receptor comes from a female donor in good health, serving as a healthy control. The DNA sequence is TGTGCCAGTAGTATAGATTTAGTAAACTATGGCTACACCTTC. This sequence encodes CASSIDLVNYGYTF.